The 19 T cell receptor beta chains in this list originate from one sample, sequenced in a study of molecular identifiers for immune sequencing clone quantification. In TCRdb, the PCR reads were re-called with MiXCR into one record per CDR3 protein. This sample has around 480,000 distinct CDR3 sequences, with 20% to 25% found just once. The specimen sequenced was naive CD8+ T cells from blood, with Jurkat cell RNA spiked in. Regarding subset: FACS-sorted CD8+CD4-CCR7+CD45RA+ naive T cells. The receptors originated from a human donor in good health. Some libraries in this study had Jurkat cell RNA spiked in.

The table lists this clonotype with many counts. The chain combines TRBV9 with TRBJ1-1, with a possible D match to TRBD1 (5 bases). This CDR3 region has 15 residues. CDR1 and CDR2 (germline): SGDLS, YYNGEE. The ends were cut back, 0 bases at V and 5 bases at J, with 14 bases in the middle. CDR3 protein: CASSVVQGFQTEAFF. CDR3 nucleotides: TGTGCCAGCAGCGTAGTTCAGGGATTTCAGACTGAAGCTTTCTTT.

This clonotype has a handful of counts. J is TRBJ2-3 and V is TRBV9; maybe TRBD1 (5 bases). Germline loops: CDR1 SGDLS, CDR2 YYNGEE. This CDR3 comprises 16 residues. The V end lost 3 bases, the J end lost 0 bases, and 14 bases lay between the germline ends. In DNA, the CDR3 is TGTGCCAGCAGCGCCCATGACAGCTTGAGCACAGATACGCAGTATTTT. Amino acid sequence: CASSAHDSLSTDTQYF.

V and J are TRBV19 and TRBJ2-3; TRBD1 matches at 7 bases. Germline V lookup: CDR1 LNHDA, CDR2 SQIVND (reference sequence). CDR3 length: 14 residues. The V segment lost 3 bases and the J segment 2 bases; nucleotides outside the gene matches: 2. CDR3 amino acids: CASSIDRVTDTQYF. Written as DNA, the CDR3 is TGTGCCAGTAGTATTGACAGGGTCACAGATACGCAGTATTTT.

About this clonotype: With a much larger clone just one base away, this may be a read error. This CDR3 is CASSSLGDGRSYEQYF. For the CDR3, the DNA is TGTGCCAGCAGCTCCCTGGGGGACGGACGTTCCTACGAGCAGTACTTC. This chain connects TRBV5-3 to TRBJ2-7; the D gene could be TRBD1 or TRBD2 (5 bases each). TRBV5-3 is filed as an ORF, its function uncertain. The CDR3 is 16 amino acids.

This clonotype was found a few times. The rearrangement joins TRBV4-1 to TRBJ2-1, with a tentative D call TRBD2 (6 bases). The germline V gene has CDR1 MGHRA and CDR2 YSYEKL. The CDR3 runs to 16 residues. V was trimmed by 0 bases and J by 4 bases, leaving 13 bases between them. This CDR3 reads CASSQDRGSGYNEQFF. CDR3 DNA: TGCGCCAGCAGCCAAGATAGAGGCAGCGGGTACAATGAGCAGTTCTTC.

This clonotype was detected ten times or more. The rearrangement joins TRBV7-9 to TRBJ2-7, with D maybe TRBD2 (6 bases). V was shortened by 5 bases and J by 7 bases, with 18 bases between the two germline ends. In germline, CDR1 is SEHNR, CDR2 FQNEAQ (reference sequence). The CDR3 is 14 residues long. CDR3 in amino acids: CASSPGDGAGEQYF. In DNA, the CDR3 is TGTGCCAGCAGCCCGGGGGATGGGGCAGGAGAGCAGTACTTC.

The gene calls are TRBV24-1 and TRBJ2-1; D is uncertain. V dropped 4 bases and J dropped 7 bases, with 10 bases sitting between them. This CDR3 region has 13 residues. CDR1 is KGHDR and CDR2 is SFDVKD in the germline V gene. The CDR3 DNA reads as TGTGCCACCAGTGAGGGTGTAGCTAATGAGCAGTTCTTC. Its protein is CATSEGVANEQFF.

This clonotype was picked up many times. This chain links TRBV12-3 or TRBV12-4 with TRBJ2-7, with D uncertain. The CDR3 is 13 amino acids. V was shortened by 3 bases and J by 4 bases, with 10 bases between the two germline ends. DNA of the CDR3: TGTGCCAGCAGTTTTGAGCCAAAATACGAGCAGTACTTC. It codes for CASSFEPKYEQYF.

This clonotype was seen only a few times. J is TRBJ1-1 and V is TRBV25-1; 7 nucleotides line up with TRBD1. The CDR3 consists of 15 residues. Germline CDR1 reads MGHDK; CDR2 reads SYGVNS. V was clipped by 4 bases and J by 0 bases; unmatched bases: 5. This CDR3 is CASSGWDSMNTEAFF. The CDR3 nucleotides are TGTGCCAGCAGTGGTTGGGACAGTATGAACACTGAAGCTTTCTTT.

The chain is built from TRBV7-9 and TRBJ2-2, with D tentatively TRBD2 (5 bases). Trimming took off 0 bases at V and 1 base at J, with 6 bases between the two ends. The germline CDR1 and CDR2 sequences are SEHNR and FQNEAQ (reference sequence). CDR3 size: 15 residues. CDR3 coding DNA: TGTGCCAGCAGCTTAGCCGGGATGAACACCGGGGAGCTGTTTTTT. Its protein product is CASSLAGMNTGELFF.

The V call is TRBV28, the J call TRBJ2-7; D possibly corresponds to TRBD1 (6 bases). This CDR3 has 14 amino acids. From germline, CDR1 is MDHEN and CDR2 SYDVKM. Trimming pared 2 bases from V and 2 bases from J, leaving 10 bases between. The CDR3 loop is CASSLQGFTYEQYF. For the CDR3, the DNA is TGTGCCAGCAGTTTACAGGGGTTTACCTACGAGCAGTACTTC.

Ten or more counts support this clonotype. The genes are TRBV4-1 and TRBJ1-1; weak D call: TRBD1 (5 bases). Germline V lookup: CDR1 MGHRA, CDR2 YSYEKL. The V end was cut by 4 bases, the J end by 0 bases, with 15 bases between. The CDR3 length is 16 residues. CDR3 region: CASSRTPENMNTEAFF. CDR3 coding DNA: TGCGCCAGCAGCCGGACACCCGAGAACATGAACACTGAAGCTTTCTTT.

The gene calls are TRBV28 and TRBJ2-1; D is unclear. The germline CDR1 and CDR2 sequences are MDHEN and SYDVKM. V was trimmed by 5 bases and J by 0 bases, leaving 11 bases between them. The CDR3 covers 15 residues. The CDR3 nucleotides are TGTGCCAGCAGTCCTCGACGAGCCTCCTACAATGAGCAGTTCTTC. Its translation is CASSPRRASYNEQFF.

This clonotype was observed many times. The chain carries TRBV6-1 and TRBJ1-1; 7 bases fit TRBD1. V lost 10 bases, J lost 5 bases, and 7 bases stayed unmatched. This CDR3 has 12 residues. Germline V gives CDR1 MNHNS, CDR2 SASEGT. CDR3 residues: CATGDSWTEAFF. The CDR3 nucleotides read TGTGCCACCGGGGACAGTTGGACTGAAGCTTTCTTT.

This clonotype has at least ten counts. V usage is TRBV29-1 and J usage is TRBJ2-7; D not certain. Trimming pared 4 bases from V and 4 bases from J, leaving 11 bases between. This CDR3 spans 12 amino acids. CDR1 and CDR2 from the germline V gene are SQVTM and ANQGSEA. The CDR3 here is CSVADEGYEQYF. CDR3 sequence (DNA): TGCAGCGTTGCGGACGAAGGGTACGAGCAGTACTTC.

This clonotype showed up just a few times. The chain carries TRBV19 and TRBJ2-7; D remains unclear. The CDR3 is 14 residues long. From germline, CDR1 is LNHDA and CDR2 SQIVND (reference sequence). The ends were cut back, 3 bases at V and 0 bases at J, with 9 bases in the middle. CDR3 coding DNA: TGTGCCAGTAGTATCAGCCTCAGCTCCTACGAGCAGTACTTC. Its translation is CASSISLSSYEQYF.

This clonotype was detected many times. The chain couples TRBV29-1 to TRBJ2-2; tentatively, D is TRBD1 (5 bases). The V gene lost 7 bases and the J gene lost 2 bases, with 20 bases spanning the gap. This CDR3 is 16 amino acids long. Germline V lookup: CDR1 SQVTM, CDR2 ANQGSEA. CDR3: CSAKVVTVKNTGELFF. The DNA of the CDR3 is TGCAGCGCTAAGGTGGTGACAGTCAAAAACACCGGGGAGCTGTTTTTT.

This clonotype was seen just once. V is TRBV30 and J is TRBJ1-1, with 8 bases that match TRBD1. CDR1 and CDR2 (germline): GTSNPN, SVGIG (reference sequence). The CDR3 is 13 amino acids. Unmatched junction bases numbered 9, after V lost 5 bases and J lost 7 bases. CDR3 region: CAWGEGQGYEAFF. CDR3 in DNA: TGTGCCTGGGGCGAAGGACAGGGTTATGAAGCTTTCTTT.

A remark on this clonotype: This may be a read error: a much more frequent sequence differs by one nucleotide. Likely a read error: the CDR3 ends without its conserved phenylalanine or tryptophan. The chain recombines TRBV5-5 with TRBJ2-7; D tentatively fits TRBD1 or TRBD2 (5 bases each). Germline CDR1 is SGHKS and CDR2 is YYEKEE (reference sequence). V lost 4 bases and J 2 bases, leaving 7 bases between the germline ends. The CDR3 is 12 amino acids. The CDR3 loop reads CASSRGAYEQYL. The CDR3 DNA reads as TGTGCCAGCAGCCGGGGCGCCTACGAGCAGTACCTC.